The 11 T cell receptor beta chains presented below share a single source sample, sequenced in a study of beta chain features in type 1 diabetes. Study-wide findings and caveats: All four CD4+ subsets from Type 1 diabetes patients carried moderately but significantly shorter TCRB CDR3s.

Sequenced material consisted of expressed TCRB transcripts (all of the isolated RNA was reverse transcribed). Measured with immunoSEQ multiplex PCR; TCRdb has only the in-frame clones, and not every one. The table lists some 350,000 clones, 13% of them singletons. Antigens of these TCRs are unknown. Sequencing input: naive CD4+ T cells from blood. The receptors originated from a woman aged 18-29 years with type 1 diabetes.

This clone was picked up a small number of times. The rearrangement uses TRBV6-1 and TRBJ1-5; D gene ambiguous. The CDR3 is 14 residues long. The germline V gene has CDR1 MNHNS and CDR2 SASEGT. V was cut by 6 bases and J by 11 bases, with 20 bases left in between. The CDR3 region is CASRGVPARSTQHF. CDR3 DNA: TGTGCCAGCAGAGGAGTACCAGCCCGATCGACCCAGCATTTT.

The sample holds a few counts of this clone. V and J are TRBV29-1 and TRBJ1-2; 7 bases fit TRBD1. V dropped 7 bases and J dropped 8; count of bases not matched to a gene: 4. Germline CDR1 reads SQVTM; CDR2 reads ANQGSEA. The CDR3 length is 10 residues. The CDR3 here is CSALGGGYTF. The CDR3, as DNA: TGCAGCGCCCTAGGGGGCGGCTACACCTTC.

This chain links TRBV15 with TRBJ2-1, with TRBD1 matching over 7 bases. The length of the CDR3 is 15 residues. CDR1 is LNHNV and CDR2 is YYDKDF in the germline V gene (reference sequence). With V trimmed by 3 bases and J by 4 bases, 6 bases remained unmatched. The CDR3 DNA is TGTGCCACCAGCAGCCGGGACAGAATATACAATGAGCAGTTCTTC. Amino acid sequence: CATSSRDRIYNEQFF. Drawing the rest from reference TRBV15 and TRBJ2-1, the complete variable domain is DAMVIQNPRYQVTQFGKPVTLSCSQTLNHNVMYWYQQKSSQAPKLLFHYYDKDFNNEADTPDNFQSRRPNTSFCFLDIRSPGLGDTAMYLCATSSRDRIYNEQFFGPGTRLTVL.

This clone occurred a few times. The chain joins TRBV27 to TRBJ2-6, with 9 bases identical to TRBD1. V trimming: 3 bases; J trimming: 0 bases; junction bases outside the gene matches: 6. This CDR3 is 18 amino acids long. Looked up from germline, CDR1 is MNHEY and CDR2 is SMNVEV (reference sequence). CDR3 in DNA: TGTGCCAGCAGTTTTTCAGGGACAGGGTTCTCTGGGGCCAACGTCCTGACTTTC. This sequence encodes CASSFSGTGFSGANVLTF.

This rearrangement joins TRBV5-1 to TRBJ2-3; no definite D call. From germline, CDR1 is SGHRS and CDR2 YFSETQ. The CDR3 extends over 13 amino acids. Trimming removed 0 bases from V and 2 bases from J, with 4 bases in between. The CDR3 DNA reads as TGCGCCAGCAGCTTGGGGCTCACAGATACGCAGTATTTT. Its translation: CASSLGLTDTQYF.

In this sample, this clone turned up a few times. CDR3 sequence reads: CASSSVGAGELFF. The CDR3 DNA sequence: TGTGCCAGCAGCTCAGTCGGGGCCGGGGAGCTGTTTTTT. The chain has TRBV7-9 and TRBJ2-2, with D possibly matching TRBD2 (5 bases). Trimming took 4 bases from V and 6 from J, leaving 9 bases between them. The CDR3 is 13 residues long. The germline CDR1 and CDR2 sequences are SEHNR and FQNEAQ (reference sequence). The full variable domain, with the rest looked up from reference TRBV7-9 and TRBJ2-2, is DTGVSQNPRHKITKRGQNVTFRCDPISEHNRLYWYRQTLGQGPEFLTYFQNEAQLEKSRLLSDRFSAERPKGSFSTLEIQRTEQGDSAMYLCASSSVGAGELFFGEGSRLTVL.

The chain has TRBV11-2 and TRBJ1-5; D is ambiguous. V dropped 1 base and J dropped 6 bases, with 7 bases sitting between them. The germline V gene encodes CDR1 SGHAT and CDR2 FQNNGV. This CDR3 is built from 13 residues. The CDR3: CASSLGSGQPQHF. The CDR3 DNA sequence: TGTGCCAGCAGCTTAGGATCCGGTCAGCCCCAGCATTTT.

The sample holds a few counts of this clone. The J gene is TRBJ2-5, the V gene TRBV5-1; D ambiguous. CDR3 length equals 12 residues. Germline V gives CDR1 SGHRS, CDR2 YFSETQ. V was trimmed by 0 bases and J by 5 bases, leaving 5 bases between them. The CDR3 DNA follows: TGCGCCAGCAGCTTGGATGGCGAGACCCAGTACTTC. It encodes CASSLDGETQYF.

The gene calls are TRBV28 and TRBJ2-6, with D perhaps TRBD1 (6 bases). From germline, CDR1 is MDHEN and CDR2 SYDVKM. The CDR3 spans 15 residues. Trimming took 6 bases from V and 2 from J, leaving 11 bases between them. The chain's CDR3 is CASSHREAGANVLTF. Written as DNA, the CDR3 is TGTGCCAGCAGCCACAGGGAAGCTGGGGCCAACGTCCTGACTTTC.

In this sample, this clone turned up a few times. This chain links TRBV4-3 with TRBJ2-5; possibly TRBD1 for D (6 bases). Germline loops: CDR1 LGHNA, CDR2 YSLEER. This CDR3 spans 13 amino acids. V lost 5 bases to trimming and J lost 5 bases, with 12 bases between them. CDR3 region: CASSYRVKETQYF. In DNA, the CDR3 is TGCGCCAGCAGCTACAGGGTTAAGGAGACCCAGTACTTC.

This clone turned up a few times. The chain couples TRBV12-5 to TRBJ2-1; 7 bases match TRBD1. Germline V gives CDR1 LGHNT, CDR2 FRNRAP. The CDR3 is made up of 14 amino acids. The J segment lost 6 bases and the V segment lost 7 bases, leaving 9 bases of the junction unmatched. The CDR3 sequence is CASAGTEVGNEQFF. The CDR3, as DNA: TGTGCTAGTGCCGGGACAGAGGTCGGCAATGAGCAGTTCTTC.